Shown below are 27 T cell receptor beta chains from a single sample sequenced in a study of vaccination and CD4 T cells after COVID-19 (dated by TCRdb to 2022 to 2024). The method was PCR. The reads were generated on an Illumina iSeq 100. TCR sequencing of DNA from cultured CD4+ T cells used the Oncomine TCR Beta short-read assay at the Johns Hopkins FTIC core. TCRdb reanalyzed the raw reads on its own, using fastp at Q25 for trimming and MiXCR for clone calling, and kept in-frame beta chains. Here each entry gathers all rows of one CDR3 protein and keeps the most common genes and DNA. A total of under 3,500 distinct CDR3 sequences appear in this sample, about 29% of them only once. The top ten hold roughly two thirds of the sample. These receptors are not linked to any known antigen. This sample's treatment or condition label indicates: approximately nine-day PBMC culture with coronavirus spike peptide pools or control peptides (ViraFEST assay). CD4+ T cells from unexposed donors were collected before the COVID-19 pandemic (2011-2018).

The sequenced material came from CD4+ T cells from blood, cultured in vitro. The receptors derive from a human donor in good health.

This clonotype was observed a few times. The chain combines TRBV24-1 with TRBJ1-5; TRBD1 aligns across 8 bases. Germline CDR1 is KGHDR and CDR2 is SFDVKD. The length of the CDR3 is 15 residues. With 4 bases clipped from V and 4 bases from J, the junction kept 5 bases outside the gene matches. The CDR3 bases are TGTGCCACCAGTGACCCCGGACAGGGTAATCAGCCCCAGCATTTT. Encoded protein: CATSDPGQGNQPQHF.

Sample share makes this clonotype medium-sized. The chain couples TRBV20-1 to TRBJ1-6; D unclear. The CDR3 loop spans 13 amino acids. Germline CDR1 and CDR2: DFQATT and SNEGSKA (reference sequence). V was shortened by 2 bases and J by 4 bases, with 6 bases between the two germline ends. The CDR3 coding sequence is TGCAGTGCTAGAACACCGTATAATTCACCCCTCCACTTT. Translation: CSARTPYNSPLHF.

V and J are TRBV4-2 and TRBJ2-5; 10 bases are a match to TRBD2. J gave up 1 base and V 1 base, and 0 bases lay outside the gene matches. The CDR3 is 15 residues long. Germline CDR1 LGHNA, CDR2 YNFKEQ. CDR3: CASSQGTSGQETQYF. The CDR3, as DNA: TGTGCCAGCAGCCAAGGGACTAGCGGCCAAGAGACCCAGTACTTC.

The chain is built from TRBV7-2 and TRBJ2-2; D is undetermined. This CDR3 has 15 amino acids. The germline V and J ends were trimmed by 5 bases and 4 bases, with 14 bases remaining between them. Per the germline V gene, CDR1 is SGHTA and CDR2 is FQGNSA. CDR3 in amino acids: CASSRLPLATGELFF. CDR3 nucleotide sequence: TGTGCCAGCAGCCGCCTACCCTTGGCCACCGGGGAGCTGTTTTTT.

This clonotype was counted between two and nine times. CDR3 DNA sequence: TGTGCCTGGAGTGTTAACAGGGGAAACTATGGCTACACCTTC. This gives the protein CAWSVNRGNYGYTF. The chain employs TRBV30 and TRBJ1-2, with 7 bases identical to TRBD1. Trimming took 0 bases from V and 2 from J; bases not matched to a gene: 3. Germline V lookup: CDR1 GTSNPN, CDR2 SVGIG (reference sequence). The length of the CDR3 is 14 residues.

The rearrangement joins TRBV24-1 to TRBJ2-1; D unresolved. V was shortened by 1 base and J by 4 bases, with 4 bases between the two germline ends. The CDR3 is made up of 13 amino acids. Per germline, CDR1 KGHDR and CDR2 SFDVKD. The CDR3 loop is CATSDLKYNEQFF. The CDR3 DNA reads TGTGCCACCAGTGATTTAAAGTACAATGAGCAGTTCTTC.

This clonotype was seen a few times. This chain joins TRBV2 and TRBJ1-1, with D possibly being TRBD1 (6 bases). This CDR3 comprises 16 residues. The germline gives CDR1 SNHLY, CDR2 FYNNEI. The germline V and J ends were trimmed by 3 bases and 2 bases, with 16 bases remaining between them. The CDR3 spells CASSDSVGTSNTEAFF. The CDR3 DNA reads as TGTGCCAGCAGTGATAGTGTGGGGACATCTAACACTGAAGCTTTCTTT.

This chain uses TRBV7-8 with TRBJ1-5; D not certain. Germline V gene lookup returns CDR1 SGHVS and CDR2 FQNEAQ. Trimming took off 4 bases at V and 3 bases at J, with 13 bases between the two ends. The CDR3 length is 15 residues. In DNA, the CDR3 is TGTGCCAGCAGCTCACTGAGGGAACACAATCAGCCCCAGCATTTT. It is translated as CASSSLREHNQPQHF.

In this sample, this clonotype turned up a few times. The V gene is TRBV7-8, the J gene TRBJ1-5; TRBD1 matches 9 bases. V gave up 5 bases and J gave up 7 bases; unmatched junction bases: 15. From germline, CDR1 is SGHVS and CDR2 FQNEAQ. This CDR3 region has 17 residues. This chain's CDR3 is CASSPRIRGQGNQPQHF. CDR3 nucleotide sequence: TGTGCCAGCAGCCCGCGTATTAGGGGACAGGGTAACCAGCCCCAGCATTTT.

The chain is built from TRBV4-3 and TRBJ1-1, with D possibly matching TRBD1 (5 bases). Germline CDR1 and CDR2: LGHNA and YSLEER. The CDR3 length is 14 residues. V was shortened by 3 bases and J by 4 bases, with 12 bases between the two germline ends. The CDR3 spells CASSQGGTSTEAFF. CDR3 nucleotides: TGCGCCAGCAGCCAGGGGGGGACTTCCACTGAAGCTTTCTTT.

This clonotype was counted a single time. J is TRBJ2-2 and V is TRBV7-2; tentatively, D is TRBD1 (6 bases). Germline lookup yields CDR1 SGHTA and CDR2 FQGNSA. Deletions cut 2 bases from V and 9 bases from J, with 13 bases between. The CDR3 is made up of 14 amino acids. In DNA form, the CDR3 reads TGTGCCAGCAGCTTAAACAGGGTTGCCAGGGAGCTGTTTTTT. Encoded protein: CASSLNRVARELFF.

This clonotype was seen more than once but under ten times. The V gene is TRBV27, the J gene TRBJ2-1; TRBD2 matches 9 bases. The ends lost 7 bases at V and 9 bases at J; junction bases unmatched: 13. This CDR3 comprises 15 residues. The germline CDR1 and CDR2 sequences are MNHEY and SMNVEV (reference sequence). CDR3 amino acids: CASTLLASGNGEQFF. In DNA, the CDR3 is TGTGCCAGCACCCTACTGGCTAGCGGGAATGGTGAGCAGTTCTTC.

This clonotype was picked up a small number of times. The V call is TRBV7-6, the J call TRBJ1-1; D uncertain. Trimming shortened V by 1 base and J by 0 bases, and 6 bases separated the two germline ends. Germline V gives CDR1 SGHVS, CDR2 FNYEAQ. The CDR3 spans 14 residues. DNA of the CDR3: TGTGCCAGCAGCTTAGGTGTTATGAACACTGAAGCTTTCTTT. This codes for CASSLGVMNTEAFF.

Here the CDR3 reads CSARVGDYGYTF. The DNA of the CDR3 is TGCAGTGCTAGGGTTGGAGACTATGGCTACACCTTC. The gene calls are TRBV20-1 and TRBJ1-2; D not certain. V gave up 3 bases and J gave up 3 bases, with 8 bases separating them. The germline V gene has CDR1 DFQATT and CDR2 SNEGSKA (reference sequence). The CDR3 extends over 12 amino acids.

This clonotype appeared a few times. The chain recombines TRBV7-2 with TRBJ1-5; a weak D match, TRBD1 (6 bases). Trimming took off 2 bases at V and 0 bases at J, with 8 bases between the two ends. The CDR3 length is 15 residues. The V gene's germline CDR1 is SGHTA and CDR2 FQGNSA. In DNA, the CDR3 is TGTGCCAGCAGCTTATTCAGGGGTAGCAATCAGCCCCAGCATTTT. This sequence encodes CASSLFRGSNQPQHF.

The rearrangement uses TRBV4-1 and TRBJ1-6; D might be TRBD1 (5 bases). Looked up from germline, CDR1 is MGHRA and CDR2 is YSYEKL. V lost 0 bases and J 10 bases, leaving 13 bases between the germline ends. The CDR3 has 15 residues. The CDR3 sequence: CASSQDQGALSPLHF. The CDR3 region has the DNA TGCGCCAGCAGCCAAGATCAGGGAGCATTGTCACCCCTCCACTTT.

The J gene is TRBJ2-3, the V gene TRBV20-1; D uncertain. The CDR3 totals 14 residues. The germline CDR1 and CDR2 sequences are DFQATT and SNEGSKA (reference sequence). V lost 1 base and J 4 bases, leaving 12 bases between the germline ends. The CDR3 bases are TGCAGTGCTAGAGGGCTTGCTAGAGCAGATACGCAGTATTTT. Its translation: CSARGLARADTQYF.

This chain joins TRBV20-1 and TRBJ2-3; D remains unclear. Germline lookup yields CDR1 DFQATT and CDR2 SNEGSKA (reference sequence). Deletions cut 3 bases from V and 7 bases from J, with 20 bases between. The CDR3 covers 15 residues. DNA for the CDR3: TGCAGTGCTAGGGATGGCGGAACCCCCACGAATACGCAGTATTTT. It yields the protein CSARDGGTPTNTQYF.

The sample holds a few counts of this clonotype. The genes are TRBV9 and TRBJ2-5; 9 positions agree with TRBD2. CDR1 and CDR2 (germline): SGDLS, YYNGEE. The CDR3 has 14 residues. The ends lost 5 bases at V and 8 bases at J; junction bases unmatched: 10. CDR3 coding DNA: TGTGCCAGCAGTTTCGGGAGCGGGGGGACTACCCAGTACTTC. It codes for CASSFGSGGTTQYF.

This clonotype was seen a handful of times. The J gene is TRBJ1-5, the V gene TRBV28; 9 nucleotides line up with TRBD1. V shed 0 bases, J shed 0 bases, and the junction held 12 bases outside the gene matches. Germline CDR1 and CDR2: MDHEN and SYDVKM. This CDR3 spans 20 amino acids. CDR3 in DNA: TGTGCCAGCAGTTTATGGGATCGGGACAGGGAGTGGTATAGCAATCAGCCCCAGCATTTT. Amino acid sequence: CASSLWDRDREWYSNQPQHF.

This clonotype appeared once. The chain's CDR3 is CASSKGQNTGELFF. The DNA for the CDR3 is TGCGCCAGCAGCAAGGGCCAAAACACCGGGGAGCTGTTTTTT. The chain links TRBV5-1 to TRBJ2-2; no definite D call. The CDR3 sequence is 14 residues long. Trimming stripped 4 bases from V and 2 bases from J, with 9 bases between. Per the germline V gene, CDR1 is SGHRS and CDR2 is YFSETQ.

The chain carries TRBV6-1 and TRBJ1-2, with D possibly matching TRBD1 (6 bases). Trimming shortened V by 9 bases and J by 3 bases, and 26 bases separated the two germline ends. Germline V CDR1 and CDR2: MNHNS, SASEGT. The CDR3 covers 17 residues. As DNA, the CDR3 is TGTGCCAGTACCCGGACAGCCCCGGCCCAAAACTACTATGGCTACACCTTC. Its protein product is CASTRTAPAQNYYGYTF.

This clonotype was observed a few times. The chain combines TRBV5-1 with TRBJ2-3, with 10 bases lining up with TRBD2. This CDR3 comprises 16 residues. Germline CDR1 SGHRS, CDR2 YFSETQ. V lost 2 bases, J lost 0 bases, and 3 bases stayed unmatched. CDR3 nucleotides: TGCGCCAGCAGCTTAGGACTAGCGGTTAGCACAGATACGCAGTATTTT. Amino acids: CASSLGLAVSTDTQYF.

This clonotype has a handful of counts. The chain couples TRBV20-1 to TRBJ1-5; D gene ambiguous. CDR3 length: 12 residues. The V gene lost 7 bases and the J gene lost 3 bases, with 10 bases spanning the gap. The germline CDR1 and CDR2 sequences are DFQATT and SNEGSKA (reference sequence). The CDR3 nucleotides read TGCAGTGGTTCCCGGCCCAATCAGCCCCAGCATTTT. Translation: CSGSRPNQPQHF.

The chain's CDR3 is CASSSSQGSGGETQYF. The CDR3 nucleotides are TGTGCCAGCAGTTCCTCTCAGGGCAGTGGTGGGGAGACCCAGTACTTC. This chain joins TRBV28 and TRBJ2-5; maybe TRBD1 (5 bases). Germline V gene lookup returns CDR1 MDHEN and CDR2 SYDVKM. This CDR3 is built from 16 residues. V gave up 4 bases and J gave up 5 bases, with 20 bases separating them.

This clonotype has only a few counts. The chain employs TRBV28 and TRBJ2-3; 12 nucleotides align to TRBD2. J lost 1 base, V lost 6 bases, and 5 bases had no gene match. The V gene's germline CDR1 is MDHEN and CDR2 SYDVKM. This CDR3 is built from 16 residues. The DNA of the CDR3 is TGTGCCAGCAGCGGACTAGCGGGGCTAGGCACAGATACGCAGTATTTT. Residues: CASSGLAGLGTDTQYF. Full variable domain (missing parts from reference TRBV28 and TRBJ2-3): DVKVTQSSRYLVKRTGEKVFLECVQDMDHENMFWYRQDPGLGLRLIYFSYDVKMKEKGDIPEGYSVSREKKERFSLILESASTNQTSMYLCASSGLAGLGTDTQYFGPGTRLTVL.

This clonotype was seen only a few times. The V gene is TRBV11-3, the J gene TRBJ2-1, with a possible D match to TRBD1 (5 bases). V gave up 0 bases and J gave up 7 bases, with 10 bases separating them. CDR3 length: 14 residues. Germline CDR1 reads SGHNT; CDR2 reads YENEEA. The chain's CDR3 is CASSLEGQMNEQFF. The CDR3 nucleotides read TGTGCCAGCAGCTTAGAGGGGCAAATGAATGAGCAGTTCTTC.